The rows below give T cell receptor beta chains drawn from one sample of a study of CD8+ T cells in alopecia areata. Generated by immunoSEQ multiplex PCR, the TCRdb table keeps only in-frame clones and is missing some. This table holds 190,000 or so clones, roughly 53% found once. This specimen consisted of CD8+ T cells sorted from blood, obtained at week 24, from a patient treated with tofacitinib. These receptors were taken from a human donor with alopecia areata. Each CDR3 is given with its conserved first and last residue. D genes are given only for firm matches. Some rows mark clone size as missing; the rest say once, few, many or name a class of expanded clone.

J | D | V | size | CDR3 | DNA
TRBJ2-3 | TRBD1 | TRBV29-1 | . | CSVCTLDRDEMKDTQYF | TGCAGCGTCTGTACGCTTGACAGGGACGAGATGAAAGATACGCAGTATTTT
TRBJ2-1 | . | TRBV7-8 | . | CASSPDGYNEQFF | TGTGCCAGCAGCCCTGACGGCTACAATGAGCAGTTCTTC
TRBJ2-2 | . | TRBV19 | . | CASSIGRAGTGELFF | TGTGCCAGTAGTATCGGCAGGGCGGGGACCGGGGAGCTGTTTTTT
TRBJ2-4 | . | TRBV2 | . | CASSGTLDVQYF | TGTGCCAGCAGTGGGACGTTGGACGTTCAGTACTTC
TRBJ2-7 | . | TRBV6-5 | . | CASSYGTTYEQYF | TGTGCCAGCAGTTACGGGACCACCTACGAGCAGTACTTC
TRBJ1-2 | TRBD1 | TRBV7-9 | . | CASSLGTGDNYGYTF | TGTGCCAGCAGCTTGGGGACAGGGGATAACTATGGCTACACCTTC
TRBJ1-5 | . | TRBV5-1 | . | CASSLVRGLCLNIGNQPQHF | TGCGCCAGCAGCTTGGTTCGTGGATTGTGCCTCAATATTGGCAATCAGCCCCAGCATTTT
TRBJ2-1 | . | TRBV29-1 | . | CSVEEGFGEQFF | TGCAGCGTTGAAGAGGGTTTCGGTGAGCAGTTCTTC
TRBJ2-7 | TRBD1 | TRBV4-1 | . | CASSQGGDRVTYEQYF | TGCGCCAGCAGCCAAGGTGGCGACAGGGTAACCTACGAGCAGTACTTC
TRBJ2-1 | . | TRBV7-9 | . | CASSLEGGEDEQFF | TGTGCCAGCAGCTTAGAGGGCGGGGAAGATGAGCAGTTCTTC
TRBJ1-2 | TRBD1 | TRBV6-6 | . | CASSDGQGLYGYTF | TGTGCCAGCAGTGACGGACAGGGCCTCTATGGCTACACCTTC
TRBJ1-1 | . | TRBV30 | . | CAWRLTYIQNTEAFF | TGTGCCTGGAGGCTCACATATATCCAAAACACTGAAGCTTTCTTT
TRBJ2-7 | TRBD2 | TRBV4-1 | few | CASSPTSGGREYEQYF | TGCGCCAGCAGCCCGACTAGCGGGGGAAGGGAGTACGAGCAGTACTTC
TRBJ2-3 | . | TRBV5-1 | few | CASTEPSTTDTQYF | TGCGCCAGCACCGAACCCAGCACCACAGATACGCAGTATTTT
TRBJ2-7 | . | TRBV12-5 | . | CASGFGGLTYEQYF | TGTGCTAGTGGTTTTGGTGGGCTAACCTACGAGCAGTACTTC
TRBJ2-3 | TRBD2 | TRBV7-3 | . | CASSLSGGKLDTQYF | TGTGCCAGCAGCCTTAGCGGGGGGAAGCTGGATACGCAGTATTTT
TRBJ2-1 | . | TRBV30 | . | CAWRALHNEQFF | TGTGCCTGGAGGGCTCTACACAATGAGCAGTTCTTC
TRBJ1-1 | . | TRBV25-1 | . | CASTSKKVNTEAFF | TGTGCCAGCACCTCAAAAAAGGTGAACACTGAAGCTTTCTTT
TRBJ2-4 | . | TRBV2 | . | CASSEGTGGYIQYF | TGTGCCAGCAGTGAAGGAACAGGAGGATACATTCAGTACTTC
TRBJ1-2 | TRBD1 | TRBV30 | . | CAHSGQGKHNYGYTF | TGTGCTCACTCCGGACAGGGTAAACATAACTATGGCTACACCTTC
TRBJ2-1 | TRBD2 | TRBV18 | . | CASSPPLAGVYNEQFF | TGTGCCAGCTCACCTCCACTAGCGGGGGTTTACAATGAGCAGTTCTTC
TRBJ1-2 | . | TRBV6-1 | . | CASSLLRAAFGYTF | TGTGCCAGCAGTCTCCTCCGGGCAGCGTTTGGCTACACCTTC
TRBJ1-2 | . | TRBV30 | . | CAWSVDPQGYGYTF | TGTGCCTGGAGTGTTGACCCACAGGGATATGGCTACACCTTC
TRBJ2-1 | . | TRBV28 | . | CASSLIQESNNEQFF | TGTGCCAGCAGTTTAATACAGGAGAGCAACAATGAGCAGTTCTTC
TRBJ2-3 | TRBD2 | TRBV7-9 | . | CASSSESSGGRGTQYF | TGTGCCAGCAGCTCCGAGTCCAGCGGGGGAAGGGGTACGCAGTATTTT
TRBJ2-1 | . | TRBV9 | few | CASSETGQTYNEQFF | TGTGCCAGCAGCGAAACGGGACAAACCTACAATGAGCAGTTCTTC
TRBJ2-7 | . | TRBV30 | . | CAWSDTALEQYF | TGTGCCTGGAGTGACACGGCGCTGGAGCAGTACTTC
TRBJ1-2 | . | TRBV14 | once | CASSLRRYGYTF | TGTGCCAGCAGCCTTAGGCGGTATGGCTACACCTTC
TRBJ1-1 | . | TRBV11-2 | . | CASSFARVLNTEAFF | TGTGCCAGCAGCTTTGCGAGGGTGCTGAACACTGAAGCTTTCTTT
TRBJ2-1 | . | TRBV2 | . | CASRGNEQFF | TGTGCCAGCAGGGGCAATGAGCAGTTCTTC
TRBJ2-3 | TRBD1 | TRBV6-6 | . | CASRLNGQGSTDTQYF | TGTGCCAGCAGACTAAACGGACAGGGGAGCACAGATACGCAGTATTTT
TRBJ2-5 | . | TRBV29-1 | . | CSVEANRQVQETQYF | TGCAGCGTTGAAGCAAACCGACAGGTCCAAGAGACCCAGTACTTC
TRBJ1-2 | . | TRBV5-6 | few | CASSFYRTPNYGYTF | TGTGCCAGCAGCTTCTACCGAACACCGAACTATGGCTACACCTTC
TRBJ2-1 | . | TRBV5-6 | . | CASNLGLSAYNEQFF | TGTGCCAGCAACTTGGGCCTTTCGGCCTACAATGAGCAGTTCTTC
TRBJ2-7 | . | TRBV13 | few | CASSLRFVPVTAYEQYF | TGTGCCAGCAGCTTACGTTTCGTCCCGGTAACCGCTTACGAGCAGTACTTC
TRBJ1-2 | . | TRBV29-1 | . | CSVPVLPGGYTF | TGCAGCGTTCCAGTGCTACCCGGTGGCTACACCTTC
TRBJ2-5 | . | TRBV7-8 | . | CASSLVGETQYF | TGTGCCAGCAGCTTAGTGGGGGAGACCCAGTACTTC
TRBJ1-4 | . | TRBV30 | . | CAWSVVDSTNEKLFF | TGTGCCTGGAGTGTAGTCGACAGTACGAATGAAAAACTGTTTTTT
TRBJ2-3 | TRBD1 | TRBV29-1 | . | CSVAGQGVYTDTQYF | TGCAGCGTTGCGGGACAGGGGGTTTATACAGATACGCAGTATTTT
TRBJ2-7 | . | TRBV27 | . | CASSFSQPDFFEQYF | TGTGCCAGCAGTTTCTCCCAACCAGACTTTTTTGAGCAGTACTTC
TRBJ2-3 | TRBD2 | TRBV11-3 | . | CASSPRTSNTDTQYF | TGTGCCAGCAGTCCTAGGACTAGCAACACAGATACGCAGTATTTT
TRBJ1-2 | . | TRBV5-1 | . | CASSLGGDGYTF | TGCGCCAGCAGCCTGGGGGGAGATGGCTACACCTTC
TRBJ1-1 | . | TRBV5-1 | . | CASSGRNNALDTEAFF | TGCGCCAGCAGCGGACGGAATAACGCTTTGGACACTGAAGCTTTCTTT
TRBJ2-3 | . | TRBV15 | . | CATSKFMASGKEDTQYF | TGTGCCACCAGCAAGTTCATGGCATCCGGGAAGGAAGATACGCAGTATTTT
TRBJ1-1 | . | TRBV2 | . | CASSVGAVTEAFF | TGTGCCAGCAGTGTGGGGGCAGTCACTGAAGCTTTCTTT
TRBJ1-2 | TRBD1 | TRBV9 | . | CASSQGVRTAKANYGYTF | TGTGCCAGCAGCCAGGGGGTAAGGACGGCTAAAGCTAACTATGGCTACACCTTC
TRBJ2-3 | TRBD2 | TRBV30 | . | CAWDASGGGDTQYF | TGTGCCTGGGACGCTAGCGGGGGTGGGGATACGCAGTATTTT
TRBJ2-7 | . | TRBV25-1 | . | CASSAPWAYEQYF | TGTGCCAGCAGTGCCCCTTGGGCCTACGAGCAGTACTTC
TRBJ2-1 | TRBD2 | TRBV29-1 | . | CSVQRTSGANNEQFF | TGCAGCGTTCAGCGGACTAGCGGGGCGAACAATGAGCAGTTCTTC
TRBJ2-1 | . | TRBV19 | few | CASSAHRPYEQFF | TGTGCCAGTAGTGCACACCGGCCCTATGAGCAGTTCTTC
TRBJ2-5 | . | TRBV2 | once | CASRGTQGRQETQYF | TGTGCCAGCAGGGGAACCCAGGGAAGGCAAGAGACCCAGTACTTC
TRBJ2-7 | TRBD2 | TRBV13 | . | CASSFERGSYEQYF | TGTGCCAGCAGCTTTGAGCGGGGATCCTACGAGCAGTACTTC
TRBJ2-5 | TRBD1 | TRBV10-1 | . | CASSSDRSETQYF | TGCGCCAGCAGCTCGGACAGGTCGGAGACCCAGTACTTC
TRBJ1-2 | . | TRBV29-1 | . | CSVLTGYDYGYTF | TGCAGCGTTCTCACAGGGTATGACTATGGCTACACCTTC